This T cell receptor (beta chain) was found in a study of OX40 agonist ivuxolimab in advanced cancers. Study-level background: The costimulatory receptor OX40 (CD134) was targeted by ivuxolimab, a fully human IgG2 agonistic monoclonal antibody. Intravenous ivuxolimab was administered to patients every 2 weeks at six dose levels: 0.01, 0.1, 0.3, 1.5, 3 and 10 mg/kg. Among the roughly 50 dose-escalation patients, 19 had hepatocellular carcinoma, approximately 15 melanoma, 9 renal cell carcinoma and 9 head and neck cancer. In the dose-escalation cohort, roughly 80% of patients were male, and the mean age was approximately 55 years, with a range of roughly 20 to 80. Prior anti-PD-1, anti-PD-L1 or anti-CTLA-4 therapy was permitted, and checkpoint inhibitors had been received by more than 35% of dose-escalation patients. Partial responses occurred in three dose-escalation patients, of whom one had hepatocellular carcinoma and two had cutaneous melanoma. Peripheral TCRbeta sequencing aimed to test whether ivuxolimab altered TCR sequence diversity and caused clonal T-cell expansion. The monotherapy dose-escalation portion (N of about 57 patients) of the phase I ivuxolimab trial is reported in the paper.

In the case of this clone: It lacks a known antigen. No much larger clone exists at a distance of one base, and base qualities are not known.

For sequencing of the TCRbeta CDR3 region, genomic DNA was extracted from the sorted cells. TCRbeta CDR3 regions were sequenced using the immunoSEQ Assay. The table comes from immuneACCESS by way of TCRdb, which keeps in-frame sequences with V and J called. Part of the clones is missing from these tables; in studies checked, under half for an unresolved V gene and the rest for unknown reasons. This sample comprises under 70,000 clones, about nine tenths of them detected only once. The top ten clones comprise approximately 1.1% of the sample. Broad study findings and their caveats: Antigen specificity was not determined for the clonally expanded peripheral T cells. Low levels of normalized T-cell clonal expansion were also seen in some patients who did not respond. After ivuxolimab, more expanded clones were found on average in CD8+ T cells than in CD4+ T cells. At doses of 0.1 to 3.0 mg/kg, clonal expansion of both CD4+ and CD8+ T cells in blood was seen between baseline and week 6. In partial responders in the 0.1-3.0 mg/kg groups, normalized peripheral clonal expansion was found to be among the lowest, especially among CD8+ T cells.

The trial excluded patients who had a history of autoimmune disease or were on systemic immunosuppression. Peripheral blood for TCR sequencing was collected from all dose cohorts at baseline, on cycle 4 day 1, and on cycle 7 day 1. The samples were drawn from a first-in-human, open-label, multicenter phase I dose-escalation trial of ivuxolimab. Adults with locally advanced or metastatic head and neck squamous cell, hepatocellular, melanoma or renal cell carcinoma were enrolled in the trial. CD4+ and CD8+ T cells were sorted separately from peripheral blood before TCR sequencing. Measured from the cysteine to the phenylalanine, the CDR3 is 14 residues long. This entry keeps only the CDR3 DNA: 42 bases, framed from base 1. The germline V gene specifies MNHNS as CDR1 and SASEGT as CDR2. V ends up 4 bases short and J 0 bases short, with an unmatched junction base count of 3.

Rearrangement joined TRBV6-1 to TRBJ2-7, and TRBD1 aligns with 7 junction nucleotides. The sample in question was CD4+ or CD8+ T cells sorted from blood, obtained in a trial of the OX40 agonist ivuxolimab. The clonotype was recovered from an adult with an advanced solid tumor such as melanoma, head and neck, liver or kidney cancer. The CDR3 in this case is CASSGDRVSYEQYF. The nucleotides read TGTGCCAGCAGTGGAGACAGGGTCTCCTACGAGCAGTACTTC.